Listed below are T cell receptor beta chains from one sample, sequenced in a study of shared T cell receptors in the human thymus. Here immunoSEQ multiplex PCR was the method, and the copy in TCRdb shows in-frame clones only, minus some. This sample has hundreds of thousands of clones; around 87% occur once, and the top ten carry roughly 0.0094%. The same specimen was also included in a second study, on human thymus T cells.

What was sequenced was thymocytes. Receptors originate from a boy under two years old with a congenital heart defect. CDR3s include the opening cysteine and the closing phenylalanine or tryptophan. The order of the fields is D gene, V gene, clone size, J gene, CDR3 protein, CDR3 DNA. A D gene is named only where the DNA matches it firmly. Clone size is not always given. Where it is, it says once, few, many or a class for expanded clones.

-	TRBV5-1	once	TRBJ2-5	CASSFLWRETQYF	TGCGCCAGCAGTTTCCTATGGCGGGAGACCCAGTACTTC
TRBD2	TRBV7-9	few	TRBJ2-1	CASSFTGTNYNEQFF	TGTGCCAGCAGCTTCACTGGGACTAATTACAATGAGCAGTTCTTC
-	TRBV5-1	-	TRBJ1-1	CASSLAGETVTEAFF	TGCGCCAGCAGCTTGGCCGGTGAGACAGTCACTGAAGCTTTCTTT
TRBD2	TRBV5-4	-	TRBJ2-1	CASSLGVTSGRTGVEQFF	TGTGCCAGCAGCTTGGGGGTGACTAGCGGGAGGACGGGTGTTGAGCAGTTCTTC
-	TRBV20-1	-	TRBJ1-1	CSALTLAEAFF	TGCAGTGCCCTGACACTCGCTGAAGCTTTCTTT
TRBD2	TRBV6-6	-	TRBJ2-5	CASSRLAGLWETQYF	TGTGCCAGCAGCCGACTAGCGGGTCTTTGGGAGACCCAGTACTTC
TRBD2	TRBV7-6	-	TRBJ2-5	CASSFAGEAGETQYF	TGTGCCAGCAGCTTTGCGGGAGAGGCGGGAGAGACCCAGTACTTC
-	TRBV19	-	TRBJ1-1	CASSIDPMCRNTEAFF	TGTGCCAGTAGTATAGATCCCATGTGCAGGAACACTGAAGCTTTCTTT
-	TRBV4-2	-	TRBJ2-1	CASSQGRAHNEQFF	TGTGCCAGCAGCCAAGGGAGGGCCCACAATGAGCAGTTCTTC
TRBD1	TRBV23-1	once	TRBJ2-4	CASRDRVRLSKNIQYF	TGCGCCAGCAGGGACAGGGTACGTTTATCCAAAAACATTCAGTACTTC
-	TRBV9	once	TRBJ1-2	CASSVEDSSYYGYTF	TGTGCCAGCAGCGTAGAGGACAGCTCTTACTATGGCTACACCTTC
TRBD2	TRBV7-2	once	TRBJ2-7	CASSVTSGGDYEQYF	TGTGCCAGCAGCGTAACTAGCGGGGGCGATTACGAGCAGTACTTC
-	TRBV5-6	-	TRBJ1-6	CASSLVVRGSPLHF	TGTGCCAGCAGCTTGGTTGTCAGGGGTTCACCCCTCCACTTT
-	TRBV5-4	-	TRBJ1-2	CASSRRRGQGGYTF	TGTGCCAGCAGCCGCCGCCGGGGCCAGGGGGGCTACACCTTC
TRBD1	TRBV5-4	-	TRBJ2-7	CASSYRDRGYEQYF	TGTGCCAGCAGCTACCGGGACAGGGGCTACGAGCAGTACTTC
-	TRBV27	once	TRBJ2-7	CASNLQGSYEQYF	TGTGCCAGCAACCTACAGGGCTCCTACGAGCAGTACTTC
TRBD1	TRBV19	once	TRBJ1-1	CASSRRDRNTEAFF	TGTGCCAGTAGTAGAAGGGACAGGAACACTGAAGCTTTCTTT
-	TRBV19	-	TRBJ2-7	CASSIRRSATATYEQYF	TGTGCCAGTAGTATTCGTAGGTCCGCGACAGCAACCTACGAGCAGTACTTC
TRBD1	TRBV7-2	-	TRBJ1-2	CASSLQGVGYTF	TGTGCCAGCAGCTTACAGGGGGTTGGCTACACCTTC
TRBD2	TRBV7-8	-	TRBJ2-7	CASSPPRTSGTNRGYEQYF	TGTGCCAGCAGCCCGCCGAGGACTAGCGGGACCAATCGGGGCTACGAGCAGTACTTC
-	TRBV5-5	-	TRBJ2-7	CASSLDTGNEQYF	TGTGCCAGCAGCTTGGATACAGGGAACGAGCAGTACTTC
-	TRBV4-3	few	TRBJ1-3	CASSQAGVSGNTIYF	TGCGCCAGCAGCCAAGCCGGAGTCTCTGGAAACACCATATATTTT
-	TRBV19	-	TRBJ1-5	CASSCRGSHQPQHF	TGTGCCAGCTCGTGTCGGGGTTCTCATCAGCCCCAGCATTTT
-	TRBV11-2	-	TRBJ2-6	CASSLLTESSGANVLTF	TGTGCCAGCAGCTTACTGACAGAAAGCTCTGGGGCCAACGTCCTGACTTTC
-	TRBV4-3	-	TRBJ2-4	CASSQLRDRPYKNIQYF	TGCGCCAGCAGCCAATTACGAGACAGACCCTACAAAAACATTCAGTACTTC
-	TRBV7-2	few	TRBJ2-1	CASRKVTNSPYNEQFF	TGTGCCAGCAGAAAGGTGACGAACAGCCCCTACAATGAGCAGTTCTTC
TRBD1	TRBV9	-	TRBJ1-3	CASSVETGGKGNTIYF	TGTGCCAGCAGCGTAGAAACAGGGGGAAAAGGAAACACCATATATTTT